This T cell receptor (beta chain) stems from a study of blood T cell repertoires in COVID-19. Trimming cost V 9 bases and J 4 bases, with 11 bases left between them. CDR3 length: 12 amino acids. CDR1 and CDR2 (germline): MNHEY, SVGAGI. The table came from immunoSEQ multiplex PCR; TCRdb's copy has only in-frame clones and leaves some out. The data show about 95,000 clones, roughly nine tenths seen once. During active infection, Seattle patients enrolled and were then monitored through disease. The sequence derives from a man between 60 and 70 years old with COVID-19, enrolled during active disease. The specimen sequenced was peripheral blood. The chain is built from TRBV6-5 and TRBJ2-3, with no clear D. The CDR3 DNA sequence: TGTGCCAGTTCCGACACCGCAGATACGCAGTATTTT. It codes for CASSDTADTQYF.